This is a list of T cell receptor beta chains from one sample in a study of CD8 T cells in Susac syndrome. TCRdb reanalysed the immunoSEQ multiplex PCR reads using MiXCR and keeps one entry per CDR3 protein. This sample has 150,000 or so distinct CDR3 sequences; 85% to 95% occur once, and the top ten carry about 0.17%. The sequencing sample was made of CD4+ T cells from PBMCs. The receptors come from a human donor with Susac syndrome. The CDR3 runs from the conserved cysteine through the conserved F or W. The D gene is left open where the match is weak. Clone sizes are given selectively: once, few, many, or a class where the clone is expanded.

>NA|13|TRBV5-1|TRBJ2-2|NA
CASSLPNTGELFF
TGCGCCAGCAGCTTGCCTAACACCGGGGAGCTGTTTTTT
>NA|13|TRBV2|TRBJ2-7|TRBD1
CASMDRLAYEQYF
TGTGCCAGCATGGACAGGTTAGCGTACGAGCAGTACTTC
>NA|15|TRBV25-1|TRBJ2-1|NA
CASSLQGLSYNEQFF
TGTGCCAGCAGCCTACAGGGCCTTTCCTACAATGAGCAGTTCTTC
>NA|16|TRBV11-2|TRBJ2-7|TRBD1
CASSPLRDRGDYEQYF
TGTGCCAGCAGCCCCCTCCGGGACAGGGGGGACTACGAGCAGTACTTC
>NA|15|TRBV5-8|TRBJ2-6|TRBD1
CASSLRGRRANVLTF
TGTGCCAGCAGCCTTAGGGGGCGTAGGGCCAACGTCCTGACTTTC
>NA|13|TRBV7-2|TRBJ2-1|NA
CASSSLGFTEQFF
TGTGCCAGCAGCTCCCTAGGATTTACTGAGCAGTTCTTC
>NA|12|TRBV2|TRBJ1-1|NA
CASSDWEAEAFF
TGTGCCAGCAGTGATTGGGAGGCTGAAGCTTTCTTT
>NA|14|TRBV18|TRBJ2-3|NA
CASSPVQGPDTQYF
TGTGCCAGCTCACCAGTTCAGGGACCAGATACGCAGTATTTT
>NA|16|TRBV9|TRBJ2-2|TRBD2
CASSVAARGYTGELFF
TGTGCCAGCAGCGTAGCTGCGCGGGGGTACACCGGGGAGCTGTTTTTT
>NA|15|TRBV19|TRBJ2-3|NA
CASSRGLGATDTQYF
TGTGCCAGTAGCCGCGGGCTAGGTGCCACAGATACGCAGTATTTT
>NA|15|TRBV19|TRBJ2-1|NA
CASSRGQNSYNEQFF
TGTGCCAGTAGTAGAGGACAGAACTCCTACAATGAGCAGTTCTTC
>few|13|TRBV20-1|TRBJ2-7|NA
CSARVVGTYEQYF
TGCAGTGCTAGAGTGGTGGGAACCTACGAGCAGTACTTC
>NA|11|TRBV25-1|TRBJ2-7|NA
CASSRSNEQYF
TGTGCCAGCAGTAGGAGCAACGAGCAGTACTTC
>few|13|TRBV4-1|TRBJ2-5|NA
CASSRGGVETQYF
TGCGCCAGCAGCCGTGGCGGGGTTGAGACCCAGTACTTC
>NA|14|TRBV2|TRBJ2-7|NA
CASSDLQATYEQYF
TGTGCCAGCAGTGATTTGCAGGCCACCTACGAGCAGTACTTC
>NA|17|TRBV23-1|TRBJ1-6|NA
CASSQPEKQGVGSPLHF
TGCGCCAGCAGTCAGCCGGAGAAACAGGGAGTCGGATCACCCCTCCACTTT
>NA|13|TRBV29-1|TRBJ1-6|TRBD1
CSVGQGRGSPLHF
TGCAGCGTTGGACAGGGTAGGGGTTCACCCCTCCACTTT
>NA|13|TRBV29-1|TRBJ1-5|TRBD1
CSVVTGMGQPQHF
TGCAGCGTGGTGACAGGGATGGGTCAGCCCCAGCATTTT
>NA|12|TRBV29-1|TRBJ2-2|NA
CSVGRVEGELFF
TGCAGCGTTGGCAGAGTAGAGGGGGAGCTGTTTTTT
>NA|14|TRBV15|TRBJ2-2|TRBD1
CATSTTTGTGELFF
TGTGCCACCAGCACAACGACAGGGACCGGGGAGCTGTTTTTT
>NA|15|TRBV12-3/TRBV12-4|TRBJ2-6|NA
CASSFSLSGANVLTF
TGTGCCAGCAGTTTTTCACTATCTGGGGCCAACGTCCTGACTTTC
>few|10|TRBV20-1|TRBJ2-5|NA
CSARRETQYF
TGCAGTGCTAGGAGGGAGACCCAGTACTTC
>NA|15|TRBV18|TRBJ1-2|NA
CASSPPRQVGYGYTF
TGTGCCAGCTCACCGCCCCGACAGGTCGGATATGGCTACACCTTC
>NA|17|TRBV9|TRBJ2-3|TRBD2
CASSVGSGGAATDTQYF
TGTGCCAGCAGCGTAGGCAGCGGGGGGGCAGCGACAGATACGCAGTATTTT
>NA|13|TRBV18|TRBJ1-1|NA
CASSPAGTPEAFF
TGTGCCAGCTCACCGGCCGGGACTCCCGAAGCTTTCTTT
>NA|14|TRBV11-2|TRBJ2-5|NA
CASSSLSAVETQYF
TGTGCCAGCAGCTCCCTTAGTGCGGTAGAGACCCAGTACTTC
>NA|13|TRBV20-1|TRBJ2-7|NA
CSARNTLSYEQYF
TGCAGTGCCCGCAACACCCTCTCCTACGAGCAGTACTTC
>NA|15|TRBV6-5|TRBJ2-1|NA
CASSRLQSSYNEQFF
TGTGCCAGCAGCCGTCTTCAGAGCTCCTACAATGAGCAGTTCTTC
>NA|14|TRBV2|TRBJ2-5|TRBD2
CASSVASGGGTQYF
TGTGCCAGCAGTGTGGCTAGCGGCGGCGGGACCCAGTACTTC